The following is a T cell receptor (beta chain) sequence with its context. This clonotype has at least ten counts. Its target antigen remains unknown. Base quality data are lacking; no much larger clone is found one base away. The data are from a study of T cells in Graves' hyperthyroidism and ophthalmopathy (dated by TCRdb to between 2018 and 2021). About the full investigation: Peripheral blood samples were taken at the time of initial diagnosis, prior to any treatment. The study also compared thyroid tissue and blood T-cell repertoires from five or six Graves' hyperthyroidism patients. After sampling, hyperthyroidism patients received methimazole starting at 30 mg daily, and ophthalmopathy patients received high-dose intravenous methylprednisolone. Whether ophthalmopathy could be predicted prospectively was tested in an independent validation cohort made up of roughly 19 hyperthyroidism patients plus 17 patients who later progressed to ophthalmopathy. The 75 to 100 discovery patients were randomly divided into training and test sets at a 7:3 ratio. A discovery cohort of about 100 patients, approximately 45 with Graves' ophthalmopathy and roughly 59 with stable Graves' hyperthyroidism, was used to find distinguishing TCR V-J signatures. The paper describes TCR Vbeta CDR3 sequencing of fewer than 150 peripheral blood samples, made up of some 40 ophthalmopathy patients, some 76 hyperthyroidism patients and 17 progressor patients. Overall study outcomes, separate from this receptor: In validation, the model predicted progression to ophthalmopathy a median of roughly 6.1 months before onset, with about 67% sensitivity and 72.22% specificity. Most expanded thyroid clonotypes (frequency above 0.001) were also found in blood, which suggests that blood repertoires may mirror thyroid immune responses. A model built on a 13 V-J signature distinguished ophthalmopathy from stable hyperthyroidism, reaching roughly 88% sensitivity and under 84% specificity in cross-validation and 80%/75% in testing. No statistical method was used to set the sample size in advance, and investigators knew the group allocation.

A patient counted as having stable Graves' hyperthyroidism if no progression to ophthalmopathy occurred over 18 months of follow-up. Hyperthyroidism patients were newly diagnosed, with disease duration under 2 months, and aged 18 to 65 years. The study excluded patients with uncontrolled infections, other autoimmune diseases, pregnancy or lactation. Clinical symptoms, serum thyroxine and TRAb, thyroid ultrasound, and orbital computed tomography formed the basis for the diagnoses. Ficoll-Paque density gradient centrifugation was used to isolate PBMCs from about 9.4 ml of fresh peripheral blood. Trizol reagent was used to extract total RNA, and RNA quality was then checked on an Agilent 2100 Bioanalyzer. Amplification of TCR beta CDR3 regions was carried out from RNA transcripts. For the first round of RT-PCR on the TCR CDR3, the HTBI primer set was used together with the Qiagen OneStep RT-PCR kit. The libraries were constructed in a second round of multiplex PCR and then size-selected and purified. Sequencing of the libraries was done on an Illumina HiSeq2000 using paired-end 100 bp reads. Concerning the study's data processing: SOAPnuke was used to process the raw data, throwing out any read that contained adapters or uncalled bases, had a mean Phred below 15, or lacked an exact constant-primer or identifier match. COPE v1.2.5 was used to merge the high-quality paired reads, and each unique nucleotide sequence was defined as a clonotype. MiTCR v1.1 was used to align the clonotypes against IMGT TRBV, TRBD and TRBJ reference segments. The analysis was restricted to V-J combinations with a frequency above 0.0001, which together covered over 99% of the repertoires. A TCS score was defined as the ratio of F50 (clonal expansion) to E x V (chaos), with BLOSUM62-based TCRdist applied between CDR3 peptides within each V-J. Welch's t-statistics and random forest reduced 500 to 550 V-J features to under 15, which were used in a naive Bayes classifier (R e1071). TCRdb's own reprocessing of the public reads used fastp at Q25 and MiXCR and kept productive beta chains. Merged by CDR3 protein, the rows form single entries marked with the most common genes and DNA. It is TCRdb's table, rather than the study itself, that gives the V and J calls and clone size. For this sample there are about 360,000 distinct CDR3 sequences; roughly 13% appear just once. Of the sample, 9.2% is held by the ten largest clones.

The CDR3 has 14 amino acids, counting the end cysteine and phenylalanine. The DNA shown is the 42-base CDR3, in frame from base 1. CDR1 is given as MNHNS and CDR2 as SASEGT, both from the germline V gene. V is reduced by 6 bases and J by 2 bases, leaving a spacing of 11 bases between them. The receptor was isolated from a woman between 18 and 30 years old with Graves' hyperthyroidism. The sample consisted of blood. In this chain, TRBV6-1 is recombined with TRBJ2-1; the D gene assignment is ambiguous. The CDR3 sequence is CASRGWQTYNEQFF. Here is the DNA: TGTGCCAGCAGGGGGTGGCAGACCTACAATGAGCAGTTCTTC.